This T cell receptor beta chain comes out of a study of blood T cell repertoires in COVID-19. Study-level background: COVID-19 samples, acute and convalescent, were from the United States, Italy and Spain.

V was cut by 6 bases and J by 1 base, with 15 bases left in between. Germline lookup yields CDR1 ENHRY and CDR2 SYGVKD. The CDR3 has 15 amino acids. The method was immunoSEQ multiplex PCR; TCRdb's version includes in-frame clones alone and lacks a portion of them. The table includes about 100,000 clones, over 80% detected once. Sequencing input: peripheral blood. This chain connects TRBV10-3 to TRBJ1-2; a possible D gene is TRBD1 (6 bases). The sequence derives from a man aged 45-65 years with active or convalescent COVID-19. As DNA, the CDR3 is TGTGCCATCAGGCCAACAGGGACGGGTAACTATGGCTACACCTTC. This translates into CAIRPTGTGNYGYTF.